This T cell receptor (beta chain) comes out of a study of CD8 T cells in Susac syndrome. Overall study context: Patients with Susac syndrome were therapy-naive, on corticosteroids, or on intravenous immunoglobulin alone at blood draw. Study results and limitations: Clonal CD8+ expansion in Susac was highest in TEMRA cells and active patients.

Random hexamers were used to reverse transcribe the RNA input (about 0.5 to 1 ug). TCRdb independently ran MiXCR on the immunoSEQ multiplex PCR reads; one entry per CDR3 protein. The sample has fewer than 85,000 distinct CDR3 sequences; around 95% are singletons. The germline V and J ends were trimmed by 6 bases and 5 bases, with 13 bases remaining between them. The CDR3 runs 13 residues. Germline CDR1 and CDR2: SGHDN and FVKESK. About this clonotype: Its antigen is currently unknown.

This TCR derives from a human donor with Susac syndrome. Sequenced input: CD8+ T cells from PBMCs. The gene calls are TRBV14 and TRBJ1-1; D gene unclear. The CDR3 coding sequence is TGTGCCAGCAGTTACATGGCGGGAACTGAAGCTTTCTTT. This sequence encodes CASSYMAGTEAFF.